This is a list of T cell receptor beta chains from one sample in a study of cytomegalovirus exposure and HLA in healthy donors. Sequenced by immunoSEQ multiplex PCR; TCRdb stores in-frame clones only, minus some. Of roughly 100,000 clones in the sample, under 85% were seen once. Input material: PBMCs. The receptors come from a man under 40 in good health and CMV-seronegative. CDR3s include the opening cysteine and the closing phenylalanine or tryptophan. The D gene is left open where the match is weak. Expanded clones are given a class, and other clones once, few, many or no size at all.

v_gene	abundance	j_gene	d_gene	CDR3aa	CDR3nt
TRBV19	-	TRBJ2-2	TRBD1	CASRLDRGPITGELFF	TGTGCCAGTAGATTGGACAGGGGGCCTATAACCGGGGAGCTGTTTTTT
TRBV29-1	-	TRBJ2-7	-	CSVGRQGGEQYF	TGCAGCGTTGGCCGACAGGGAGGCGAGCAGTACTTC
TRBV5-8	-	TRBJ2-7	TRBD1	CASSLSGQPYEQYF	TGTGCCAGCAGCTTGTCGGGACAGCCCTACGAGCAGTACTTC
TRBV6-5	once	TRBJ2-7	TRBD1	CASSYYRGHPLEQYF	TGTGCCAGCAGTTACTACAGGGGTCACCCCCTCGAGCAGTACTTC
TRBV6-5	-	TRBJ1-6	TRBD1	CASTQGAGGSPLHF	TGTGCCAGTACCCAGGGGGCCGGGGGTTCACCCCTCCACTTT
TRBV6-5	-	TRBJ1-3	-	CASSGQYSGNTIYF	TGTGCCAGCAGCGGACAGTACTCTGGAAACACCATATATTTT
TRBV6-6	-	TRBJ2-5	-	CASSSRHRDQETQYF	TGTGCCAGCAGCAGCCGACACAGGGACCAAGAGACCCAGTACTTC
TRBV19	-	TRBJ1-1	-	CASYRGGGPLTEAFF	TGTGCCAGTTATCGAGGAGGAGGACCCTTAACTGAAGCTTTCTTT
TRBV5-4	-	TRBJ2-5	-	CASSLARGSGETQYF	TGTGCCAGCAGCTTGGCTAGGGGTTCTGGGGAGACCCAGTACTTC
TRBV7-9	-	TRBJ1-1	-	CASSPTDWNTEAFF	TGTGCCAGCAGCCCGACTGATTGGAACACTGAAGCTTTCTTT
TRBV11-3	-	TRBJ2-1	-	CASSSRAGSSYNEQFF	TGTGCCAGCAGTTCTCGAGCGGGTAGCTCCTACAATGAGCAGTTCTTC
TRBV19	few	TRBJ2-6	-	CASSMRAGANVLTF	TGTGCCAGTAGTATGAGGGCTGGGGCCAACGTCCTGACTTTC
TRBV10-1	-	TRBJ2-5	-	CASSDSGKQYF	TGCGCCAGCAGTGACTCAGGGAAGCAGTACTTC
TRBV6-5	few	TRBJ2-1	-	CASGLAGARNEQFF	TGTGCCAGCGGTTTGGCGGGGGCCAGAAATGAGCAGTTCTTC
TRBV18	-	TRBJ2-6	-	CASSPTMNAGANVLTF	TGTGCCAGCTCACCAACTATGAACGCTGGGGCCAACGTCCTGACTTTC
TRBV30	-	TRBJ2-3	-	CAWSVLGRGRTDTQYF	TGTGCCTGGAGTGTACTGGGGCGGGGCCGCACAGATACGCAGTATTTT
TRBV7-9	-	TRBJ1-6	TRBD1	CASSLRGGQGGSPLHF	TGTGCCAGCAGCTTACGAGGTGGACAGGGAGGTTCACCCCTCCACTTT
TRBV7-6	-	TRBJ2-7	TRBD2	CASSLERGESYEQYF	TGTGCCAGCAGCTTAGAACGGGGGGAATCCTACGAGCAGTACTTC
TRBV6-5	-	TRBJ1-1	TRBD1	CASTARWTGNTEAFF	TGTGCCAGCACCGCACGCTGGACAGGGAACACTGAAGCTTTCTTT
TRBV5-1	-	TRBJ1-2	-	CASSSTRSNYGYTF	TGCGCCAGCAGCTCCACACGTTCTAACTATGGCTACACCTTC
TRBV6-4	-	TRBJ2-3	TRBD1	CASSPDRGRTDTQYF	TGTGCCAGCAGTCCTGACAGGGGTCGGACAGATACGCAGTATTTT
TRBV4-1	-	TRBJ1-1	-	CASSLRDNMNTEAFF	TGCGCCAGCAGCCTCCGGGACAACATGAACACTGAAGCTTTCTTT
TRBV7-6	once	TRBJ1-5	-	CASSLGLGGSGQPQHF	TGTGCCAGCAGCTTAGGCTTGGGGGGATCAGGTCAGCCCCAGCATTTT
TRBV9	-	TRBJ2-1	-	CASSVFGTTGNEQFF	TGTGCCAGCAGCGTGTTTGGTACTACCGGCAATGAGCAGTTCTTC
TRBV7-2	-	TRBJ1-5	-	CASSSGGESNQPQHF	TGTGCCAGCAGCTCCGGCGGCGAGAGCAATCAGCCCCAGCATTTT
TRBV5-1	-	TRBJ1-3	-	CASSSVGVGGNTIYF	TGCGCCAGCAGCTCGGTAGGGGTAGGCGGAAACACCATATATTTT
TRBV6-1	-	TRBJ1-1	-	CASSVFRDTEAFF	TGTGCCAGCAGTGTATTTCGGGACACTGAAGCTTTCTTT
TRBV9	few	TRBJ2-6	TRBD1	CASSPAGQGSGANVLTF	TGTGCCAGCAGCCCCGCGGGACAGGGGTCTGGGGCCAACGTCCTGACTTTC
TRBV10-3	once	TRBJ2-3	TRBD2	CAISGERERADTQYF	TGTGCCATCAGTGGCGAGCGGGAGAGGGCAGATACGCAGTATTTT